This T cell receptor beta chain comes out of a study of T-cell reconstitution after alpha-beta-depleted transplantation in children. The CDR3 length is 12 residues. V dropped 6 bases and J dropped 3 bases, with 11 bases sitting between them. CDR1 SQVTM and CDR2 ANQGSEA come from the germline V gene. For TCRbeta, the library was prepared with unique molecular identifiers. A single record per CDR3 protein comes from TCRdb applying MiXCR to the PCR reads. The data hold some 120,000 distinct CDR3 sequences, with approximately 10% observed a single time. Turning to this clonotype: Its specificity is not known.

Findings and caveats of the study: Several hundred expanded graft clones reportedly gave rise to the alpha-beta T cells present about two months after transplant.

This chain uses TRBV29-1 with TRBJ1-1, with no clear D. This sample comprised PBMCs, obtained before TCRalphabeta/CD19-depleted stem cell transplant. The sequence was collected from a boy between 2 and 15 years old with acute lymphoblastic leukemia, due to receive a stem cell transplant. CDR3 residues: CSVKMSHTEAFF. In DNA form, the CDR3 reads TGCAGCGTCAAAATGTCGCACACTGAAGCTTTCTTT.